This T cell receptor (beta chain) is drawn from a study of blood T cell repertoires in COVID-19. Study-wide context: Specimens from acute and convalescent COVID-19 originated in the United States, Italy and Spain. In each case, the material was cDNA or gDNA derived from T cells, B-cell-depleted T cells, or PBMCs.

The CDR3 runs to 11 residues. Trimming removed 2 bases at V and 7 bases at J, with 5 bases between. Per the germline V gene, CDR1 is ENHRY and CDR2 is SYGVKD. In the original processing: It was from reference gene primer amplification that nucleated cell counts were estimated. Clones were sequenced by immunoSEQ multiplex PCR, and TCRdb holds only the in-frame ones, with some missing. V and J calls and clone size follow that table, whereas D and trimming were derived from the DNA. Among roughly 230,000 clones listed, around 84% were seen once. The sequenced material came from peripheral blood. The receptor comes from a man aged 40-50 years with acute or convalescent COVID-19. This chain uses TRBV10-3 with TRBJ1-2; D gene unclear. CDR3 protein: CAISETLGYTF. Here the CDR3 DNA reads TGTGCCATCAGTGAGACTCTTGGCTACACCTTC.